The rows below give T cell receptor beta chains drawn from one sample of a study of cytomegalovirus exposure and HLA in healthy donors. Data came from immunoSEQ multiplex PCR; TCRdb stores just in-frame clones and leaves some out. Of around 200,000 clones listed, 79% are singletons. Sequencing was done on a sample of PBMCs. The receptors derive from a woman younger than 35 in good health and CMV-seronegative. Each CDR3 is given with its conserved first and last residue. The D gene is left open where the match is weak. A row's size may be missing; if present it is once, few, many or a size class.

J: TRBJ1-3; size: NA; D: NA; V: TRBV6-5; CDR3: CASSYGGVSGNTIYF; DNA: TGTGCCAGCAGTTACGGGGGGGTCTCTGGAAACACCATATATTTT
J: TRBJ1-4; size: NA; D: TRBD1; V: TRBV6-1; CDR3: CASSPPGQGGEKLFF; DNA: TGTGCCAGCAGTCCTCCGGGACAGGGAGGCGAAAAACTGTTTTTT
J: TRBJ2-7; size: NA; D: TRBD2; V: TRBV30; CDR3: CAGAGLVGVQYF; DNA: TGTGCCGGAGCGGGGTTGGTGGGGGTGCAGTACTTC
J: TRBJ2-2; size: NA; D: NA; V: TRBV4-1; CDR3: CASSQDQTGETGELFF; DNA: TGCGCCAGCAGCCAAGATCAAACGGGGGAAACCGGGGAGCTGTTTTTT
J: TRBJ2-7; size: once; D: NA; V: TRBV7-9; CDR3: CASSKIVSEQYF; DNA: TGTGCCAGCAGTAAAATAGTCTCCGAGCAGTACTTC
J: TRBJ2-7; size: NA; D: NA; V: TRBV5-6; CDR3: CASSLGRMYEQYF; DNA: TGTGCCAGCAGCTTGGGGCGGATGTACGAGCAGTACTTC
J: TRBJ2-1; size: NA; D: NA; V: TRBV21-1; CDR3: CASSRKGTVRGEQFF; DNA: TGTGCCAGCAGCAGAAAAGGGACAGTCCGCGGTGAGCAGTTCTTC
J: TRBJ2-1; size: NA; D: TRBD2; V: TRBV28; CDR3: CASSLEGGPFEQFF; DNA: TGTGCCAGCAGTTTGGAGGGAGGGCCTTTTGAGCAGTTCTTC
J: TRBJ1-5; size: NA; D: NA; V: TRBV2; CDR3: CASRADSNQPQHF; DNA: TGTGCCAGCAGGGCAGACAGTAATCAGCCCCAGCATTTT
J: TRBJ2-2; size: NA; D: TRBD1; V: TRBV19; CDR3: CASSMGQVNTGELFF; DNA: TGTGCCAGTAGTATGGGACAGGTGAACACCGGGGAGCTGTTTTTT
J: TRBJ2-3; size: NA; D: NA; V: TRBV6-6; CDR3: CASSYGTSSTDTQYF; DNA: TGTGCCAGCAGTTACGGGACATCTAGCACAGATACGCAGTATTTT
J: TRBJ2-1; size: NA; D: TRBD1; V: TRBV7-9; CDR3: CASSPRDRVAEQFF; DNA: TGTGCCAGCAGCCCCCGGGACAGAGTCGCCGAGCAGTTCTTC
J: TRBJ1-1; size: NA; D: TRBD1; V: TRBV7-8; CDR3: CASSLVRGGGGEAFF; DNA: TGTGCCAGCAGCTTAGTTCGTGGAGGGGGCGGTGAAGCTTTCTTT
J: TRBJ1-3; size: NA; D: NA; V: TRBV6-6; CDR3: CASSYPTAGTGNTIYF; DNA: TGTGCCAGCAGTTACCCAACTGCGGGGACTGGAAACACCATATATTTT